This is a list of T cell receptor beta chains from one sample in a study of response to subunit inactivated influenza vaccine. TCRdb called the RT-PCR reads again in MiXCR, with one record for every CDR3 protein. The table shows some 570,000 distinct CDR3 sequences, with 11% occurring only once. This sample was also put to use in a study of T cells expressing NK-cell markers.

Sequenced here: PBMCs from blood, sampled on the day of vaccination. These receptors were obtained from a man aged 50 or older who received an inactivated influenza vaccine. The CDR3 runs from the conserved cysteine through the conserved F or W. D genes are given only for firm matches. Only some rows state a clone size, as once, few, many or a class for expanded clones.

abundance: NA
j_gene: TRBJ2-2
d_gene: TRBD2
v_gene: TRBV10-3
CDR3aa: CAISGGGNTGELFF
CDR3nt: TGTGCCATCAGTGGCGGGGGGAACACCGGGGAGCTGTTTTTT

abundance: few
j_gene: TRBJ2-1
d_gene: TRBD2
v_gene: TRBV4-3
CDR3aa: CASSQELLAGVVQFF
CDR3nt: TGCGCCAGCAGCCAAGAGTTGCTAGCGGGAGTGGTGCAGTTCTTC

abundance: NA
j_gene: TRBJ2-5
d_gene: NA
v_gene: TRBV11-2
CDR3aa: CASSLDPGFQETQYF
CDR3nt: TGTGCCAGCAGCTTAGACCCAGGGTTTCAAGAGACCCAGTACTTC

abundance: few
j_gene: TRBJ1-1
d_gene: NA
v_gene: TRBV5-1
CDR3aa: CASSSGHPNAEAFF
CDR3nt: TGCGCCAGCAGCTCGGGTCACCCTAACGCTGAAGCTTTCTTT

abundance: NA
j_gene: TRBJ1-5
d_gene: TRBD1
v_gene: TRBV6-1
CDR3aa: CASSGQGRDNQPQHF
CDR3nt: TGTGCCAGCAGTGGACAGGGCCGAGACAATCAGCCCCAGCATTTT

abundance: NA
j_gene: TRBJ2-5
d_gene: TRBD2
v_gene: TRBV6-2/TRBV6-3
CDR3aa: CASSYSAGLAGETQYF
CDR3nt: TGTGCCAGCAGTTACTCCGCAGGACTAGCGGGGGAGACCCAGTACTTC

abundance: few
j_gene: TRBJ2-7
d_gene: TRBD2
v_gene: TRBV28
CDR3aa: CASSLLLAGGLSSYEQYF
CDR3nt: TGTGCCAGCAGTTTACTGCTAGCGGGAGGTTTGAGCTCCTACGAGCAGTACTTC

abundance: few
j_gene: TRBJ2-3
d_gene: NA
v_gene: TRBV20-1
CDR3aa: CSARIVVVGTQYF
CDR3nt: TGCAGTGCTAGAATCGTGGTGGTGGGTACGCAGTATTTT

abundance: few
j_gene: TRBJ2-4
d_gene: TRBD2
v_gene: TRBV7-2
CDR3aa: CASSLAGLAGLAKNIQYF
CDR3nt: TGTGCCAGCAGCTTAGCTGGACTAGCGGGATTAGCCAAAAACATTCAGTACTTC

abundance: NA
j_gene: TRBJ2-2
d_gene: NA
v_gene: TRBV7-7
CDR3aa: CASSSGRENTGELFF
CDR3nt: TGTGCTAGCAGCTCAGGACGGGAGAACACCGGGGAGCTGTTTTTT

abundance: NA
j_gene: TRBJ2-7
d_gene: TRBD1
v_gene: TRBV10-3
CDR3aa: CAIAAGTGGYEQYF
CDR3nt: TGTGCCATCGCCGCCGGGACAGGGGGATACGAGCAGTACTTC

abundance: NA
j_gene: TRBJ1-6
d_gene: NA
v_gene: TRBV7-9
CDR3aa: CASSLGHYNSPLHF
CDR3nt: TGTGCCAGCAGCTTGGGACACTATAATTCACCCCTCCACTTT

abundance: once
j_gene: TRBJ2-2
d_gene: NA
v_gene: TRBV7-3
CDR3aa: CASSPRLTRFTGELFF
CDR3nt: TGTGCCAGCAGCCCCCGGCTCACGAGGTTCACCGGGGAGCTGTTTTTT